These 14 T cell receptor beta chains originate from one sample sequenced in a study of blood T cells in healthy people across ages. Combining a sample-barcoded 5' primer with a J-beta primer mix, a second PCR ran for roughly 6 to 11 cycles. TCRdb redid the calling of the 5' RACE reads with MiXCR, one entry per CDR3 protein. The repertoire has roughly 1 million distinct CDR3 sequences, roughly a quarter of them found once; the top ten carry about 0.8%. The same data also went into a second study, on T cells of mothers and their children.

The sample was blood. The source is a girl aged 2 to 9 in good health.

This clonotype was detected only a few times. At one of its ends the junction is not consistent with the germline gene, which may arise from a read error. The chain joins TRBV12-3 or TRBV12-4 to TRBJ1-4, with D unresolved. The CDR3 has 13 amino acids. CDR3 sequence: CASSLGLVGDAVF. The CDR3 nucleotides read TGTGCCAGCAGTTTAGGACTCGTGGGCGACGCCGTTTTT.

There are many counts of this clonotype. The chain's CDR3 is CASRVRHYGYTF. The CDR3 DNA sequence: TGTGCCAGCAGGGTCCGGCACTATGGCTACACCTTC. The V and J genes are TRBV12-3 or TRBV12-4 and TRBJ1-2, with D hard to call. CDR3 size: 12 residues. The germline V and J ends were trimmed by 6 bases and 3 bases, with 8 bases remaining between them.

V usage is TRBV11-3 and J usage is TRBJ2-2; 8 bases line up with TRBD1. Germline loops: CDR1 SGHNT, CDR2 YENEEA. The length of the CDR3 is 13 residues. V shed 5 bases, J shed 11 bases, and the junction held 7 bases outside the gene matches. CDR3 protein: CASSPTGQGELFF. Here the CDR3 DNA reads TGTGCCAGCAGCCCCACCGGACAGGGCGAGCTGTTTTTT. Full variable domain (outside the CDR3, taken from reference TRBV11-3 and TRBJ2-2): EAGVVQSPRYKIIEKKQPVAFWCNPISGHNTLYWYLQNLGQGPELLIRYENEEAVDDSQLPKDRFSAERLKGVDSTLKIQPAELGDSAVYLCASSPTGQGELFFGEGSRLTVL.

V is TRBV9 and J is TRBJ2-2; TRBD1 agrees at 7 bases. The V gene's germline CDR1 is SGDLS and CDR2 YYNGEE. Losses at the gene ends were 0 bases for V and 1 base for J; bases not matched to a gene: 0. The CDR3 spans 15 residues. The CDR3 reads CASSVGQGNTGELFF. The CDR3 nucleotides are TGTGCCAGCAGCGTAGGACAGGGGAACACCGGGGAGCTGTTTTTT.

This clonotype was picked up a small number of times. This chain uses TRBV7-9 with TRBJ1-1, with no clear D. V was cut by 3 bases and J by 6 bases, with 11 bases left in between. This CDR3 spans 13 amino acids. Looked up from germline, CDR1 is SEHNR and CDR2 is FQNEAQ (reference sequence). CDR3 sequence: CASSFDDGPEAFF. The CDR3 DNA follows: TGTGCCAGCAGCTTTGATGACGGTCCTGAAGCTTTCTTT.

A note on this clonotype: Mismatch with germline at one junction end may stem from a read error. The chain links TRBV4-2 to TRBJ1-4; D remains unclear. The CDR3 runs to 15 residues. Germline-derived CDR1 and CDR2 are LGHNA and YNFKEQ. The chain's CDR3 is CASSQGGGGNEKPFF. CDR3 DNA sequence: TGTGCCAGCAGCCAAGGGGGAGGTGGAAATGAAAAACCGTTTTTT.

The genes are TRBV6-6 and TRBJ2-4, with D maybe TRBD2 (6 bases). Germline V gives CDR1 MNHNY, CDR2 SVGAGI (reference sequence). The CDR3 is 12 amino acids. V lost 7 bases and J lost 8, with 12 bases in between. CDR3 residues: CASTQWGDIQYF. CDR3 sequence (DNA): TGTGCCAGCACCCAGTGGGGGGACATTCAGTACTTC.

This chain uses TRBV4-2 with TRBJ1-3; no clear D. Between the trimmed V and J ends, which lost 0 bases and 2 bases, there was a span of 8 bases. The germline gives CDR1 LGHNA, CDR2 YNFKEQ. The CDR3 sequence is 15 residues long. This CDR3 reads CASSQDSRAGNTIYF. The CDR3 nucleotides read TGTGCCAGCAGCCAAGATAGTAGGGCTGGAAACACCATATATTTT.

The V call is TRBV6-5, the J call TRBJ1-1, with TRBD1 as a possible D gene (5 bases). Germline CDR1 reads MNHEY; CDR2 reads SVGAGI. V was clipped by 0 bases and J by 4 bases, with 18 bases between them. The CDR3 is 17 residues long. The CDR3 DNA is TGTGCCAGCAGTTACTCGACCGTCGGGCAGGGAATCACTGAAGCTTTCTTT. Translated: CASSYSTVGQGITEAFF.

This sequence joins TRBV12-3 or TRBV12-4 and TRBJ2-3; D is possibly TRBD1 (6 bases). The germline V and J ends were trimmed by 5 bases and 1 base, with 13 bases remaining between them. The CDR3 spans 15 residues. For the CDR3, the DNA is TGTGCCAGCAGTCCACAGGGATGGGGCACAGATACGCAGTATTTT. Translated, it gives CASSPQGWGTDTQYF.

The chain employs TRBV5-1 and TRBJ2-5, with D hard to call. CDR1 SGHRS and CDR2 YFSETQ come from the germline V gene. This CDR3 region has 14 residues. V was trimmed by 0 bases and J by 6 bases, leaving 12 bases between them. The CDR3 loop reads CASSLALGIKTQYF. CDR3 nucleotide sequence: TGCGCCAGCAGCTTGGCTCTTGGAATAAAGACCCAGTACTTC.

This sequence joins TRBV7-2 and TRBJ2-1, with 8 bases fitting TRBD2. The CDR3 has 16 amino acids. In germline, CDR1 is SGHTA, CDR2 FQGNSA. Germline trimming cut 6 bases from V and 4 bases from J; bases unmatched to any gene: 11. CDR3 DNA sequence: TGTGCCAGCAGTCGCTTGAGCGGGGGCCTATACAATGAGCAGTTCTTC. It specifies CASSRLSGGLYNEQFF.

The V gene is TRBV6-6, the J gene TRBJ2-1, with D perhaps assigned TRBD1 or TRBD2 (5 bases each). This CDR3 contains 14 residues. Trimming took 2 bases from V and 5 from J, leaving 10 bases between them. Germline values: CDR1 MNHNY, CDR2 SVGAGI (reference sequence). CDR3 bases: TGTGCCAGCAGTTACCCGGGGCAAAACAATGAGCAGTTCTTC. As protein: CASSYPGQNNEQFF.

The chain combines TRBV30 with TRBJ2-2, with a weak D call TRBD2 (5 bases). V was shortened by 4 bases and J by 5 bases, with 35 bases between the two germline ends. The germline V gene encodes CDR1 GTSNPN and CDR2 SVGIG (reference sequence). The CDR3 totals 21 residues. The CDR3 sequence: CAWKASRPSFLASGGTGELFF. The DNA of the CDR3 is TGTGCCTGGAAAGCTAGTCGTCCTAGTTTTTTGGCGAGCGGCGGTACCGGGGAGCTGTTTTTT.